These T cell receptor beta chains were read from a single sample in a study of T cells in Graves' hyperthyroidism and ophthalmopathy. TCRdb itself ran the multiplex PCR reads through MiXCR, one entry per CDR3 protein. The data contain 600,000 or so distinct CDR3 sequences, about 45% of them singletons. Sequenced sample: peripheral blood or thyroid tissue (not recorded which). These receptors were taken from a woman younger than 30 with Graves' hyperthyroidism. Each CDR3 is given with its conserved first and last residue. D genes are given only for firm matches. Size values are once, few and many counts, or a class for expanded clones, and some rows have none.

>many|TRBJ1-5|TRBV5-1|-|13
TGCGCCAGCAGCTTCGGCTTCAATCAGCCCCAGCATTTT
CASSFGFNQPQHF
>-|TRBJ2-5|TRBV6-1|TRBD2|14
TGTGCCAGCAGTCCAGCGGGAGGGCCGGAGACCCAGTACTTC
CASSPAGGPETQYF
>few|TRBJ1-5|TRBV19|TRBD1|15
TGTGCCAGTACCACGGACAGGGGGTACGATCAGCCCCAGCATTTT
CASTTDRGYDQPQHF
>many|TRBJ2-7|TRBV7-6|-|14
TGTGCCAGCAGCCCCCTATCCGGAGGGGGCGAGCAGTACTTC
CASSPLSGGGEQYF
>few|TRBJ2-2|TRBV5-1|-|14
TGCGCCAGCAGCTTCCGACAGAACACCGGGGAGCTGTTTTTT
CASSFRQNTGELFF
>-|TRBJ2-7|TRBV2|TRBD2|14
TGTGCCAGCAGCCAAGGACTAGCGGGTCCCTCGCAGTACTTC
CASSQGLAGPSQYF
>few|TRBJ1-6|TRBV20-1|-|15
TGCAGTCCATGGGCACAAGGGCTCTCTAATTCACCCCTCCACTTT
CSPWAQGLSNSPLHF
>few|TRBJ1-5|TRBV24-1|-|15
TGTGCCAGCTCACCATTGTCAGGGGAGAATCAGCCCCAGCATTTT
CASSPLSGENQPQHF
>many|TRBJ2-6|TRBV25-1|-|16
TGTGCCAGCAGTCCGTGGGGGAGCTCTGGGGCCAACGTCCTGACTTTC
CASSPWGSSGANVLTF
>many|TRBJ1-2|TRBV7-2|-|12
TGTGCCAGCAGCCCTTACGATTATGGCTACACCTTC
CASSPYDYGYTF
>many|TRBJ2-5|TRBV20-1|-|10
TGCAGTGCTAGATGGGAGACCCAGTACTTC
CSARWETQYF
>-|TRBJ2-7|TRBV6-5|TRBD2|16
TGTGCCAGCAGTACCCTCGGGACTAGCGGAGACTACGAGCAGTACTTC
CASSTLGTSGDYEQYF
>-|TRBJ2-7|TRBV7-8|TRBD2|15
TGTGCCAGCAGCTCCCAACATAGCGGGAACTACGAGCAGTACTTC
CASSSQHSGNYEQYF
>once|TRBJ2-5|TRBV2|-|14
TGTGCCAGCAGCCAAGCTCCTGGGAAAGAGACCCAGTACTTC
CASSQAPGKETQYF
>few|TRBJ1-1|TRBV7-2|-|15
TGCGCCAGCAGCCACGGGGGCAGGTTGAACACTGAAGCTTTCTTT
CASSHGGRLNTEAFF
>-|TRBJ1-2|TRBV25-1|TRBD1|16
TGTGCCAGCAGTAACGACAGGGGACAAGGAAACTATGGCTACACCTTC
CASSNDRGQGNYGYTF
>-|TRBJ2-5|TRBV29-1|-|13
TGCAGCGTTGAGACCGGGGGGCGGAAGACCCAGTACTTC
CSVETGGRKTQYF
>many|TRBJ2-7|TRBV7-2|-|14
TGTGCCAGCAGCTTGATGGGTCCGCGGGACGAGCAGTACTTC
CASSLMGPRDEQYF
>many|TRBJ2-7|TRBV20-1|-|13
TGCAGTGCTAAACGGCCGGGTCCCTACGAGCAGTACTTC
CSAKRPGPYEQYF
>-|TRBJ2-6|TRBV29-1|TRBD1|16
TGCAGCGTTGACGGGACAGGGGGGTCGGGGGCCAACGTCCTGACTTTC
CSVDGTGGSGANVLTF
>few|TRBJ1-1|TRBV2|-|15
TGTGCCAGCAGTGATCGGGCAGGGGCGGGCACTGAAGCTTTCTTT
CASSDRAGAGTEAFF
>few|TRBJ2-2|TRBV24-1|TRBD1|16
TGTGCCACCAGTGATGGGGACAGGGTTAGATCCGGGGAGCTGTTTTTT
CATSDGDRVRSGELFF